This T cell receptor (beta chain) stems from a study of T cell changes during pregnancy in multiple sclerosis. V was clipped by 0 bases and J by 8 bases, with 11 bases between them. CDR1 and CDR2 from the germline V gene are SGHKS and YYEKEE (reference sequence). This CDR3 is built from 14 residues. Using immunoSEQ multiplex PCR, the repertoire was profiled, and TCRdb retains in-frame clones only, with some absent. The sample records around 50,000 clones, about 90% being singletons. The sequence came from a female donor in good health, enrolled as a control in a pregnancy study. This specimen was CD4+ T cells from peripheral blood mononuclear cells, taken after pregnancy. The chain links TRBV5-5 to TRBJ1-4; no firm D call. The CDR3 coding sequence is TGTGCCAGCAGCTTGGCCCCGTTGGGCGAAAAACTGTTTTTT. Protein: CASSLAPLGEKLFF.